This T cell receptor beta chain is from a study of tumor-infiltrating lymphocytes in primary liver carcinoma. Study-level background: Sequenced samples came back with roughly 3.5 to 7.5 million productive TCRbeta reads, and the counts looked alike across tissue types. Broader study findings: Tumor-blood pairs (like tumor-adjacent pairs) overlapped less than tumor region pairs did. In the absence of sorting, bulk samples left CD4+ and CD8+ repertoires uncompared.

Germline values: CDR1 SEHNR, CDR2 FQNEAQ (reference sequence). The CDR3 loop spans 16 amino acids. A primer matching the constant region was used to make TCR beta cDNA from 500 to 600 ng of total RNA. Libraries covering TCR beta were generated through three nested multiplex PCR rounds (using a slightly modified ARM-PCR). The opening two PCR rounds, 10 cycles each, paired TRBV1-TRBV30 forward primers with a C-beta reverse primer. Each CDR3 protein gets one entry after TCRdb re-called the multiplex PCR reads with MiXCR. The repertoire holds fewer than 250,000 distinct CDR3 sequences, with about 61% as singletons. Germline DNA was extracted alongside blood RNA, which was obtained from unsorted whole blood. Collected before surgery were about 3.7 milliliters of peripheral blood. Remarks on this clonotype: Its cognate antigen is unknown. An end of the junction differs from the germline gene, which may be a read error.

The sequence was obtained from a woman aged 55-69 years with primary liver carcinoma and hepatitis B virus infection. V and J are TRBV7-9 and TRBJ1-2; D possibly corresponds to TRBD1 (5 bases). The sample consisted of peripheral blood. The DNA of the CDR3 is TGTGCCAGCAGCCCGTCAGGGCGGGGATTGATGTATGGCTACGCCTTC. This sequence encodes CASSPSGRGLMYGYAF.